The present TCR beta chain was sequenced within a study of blood T cell repertoires in COVID-19. Sequenced by immunoSEQ multiplex PCR; TCRdb stores in-frame clones only, minus some. The sample yields 130,000 or so clones, 84% seen once. The CDR3 length is 15 residues. CDR1 is SEHNR and CDR2 is FQNEAQ in the germline V gene (reference sequence). V was clipped by 5 bases and J by 8 bases; unmatched bases: 10. This sequence originates from a woman aged 55 to 70 with acute or convalescent COVID-19. The chain uses TRBV7-9 and TRBJ2-1, with 9 bases aligning to TRBD2. The material sequenced was peripheral blood. CDR3: CASSLGYSGGDEQFF. CDR3 DNA: TGTGCCAGCAGCCTGGGGTATAGCGGGGGCGATGAGCAGTTCTTC.